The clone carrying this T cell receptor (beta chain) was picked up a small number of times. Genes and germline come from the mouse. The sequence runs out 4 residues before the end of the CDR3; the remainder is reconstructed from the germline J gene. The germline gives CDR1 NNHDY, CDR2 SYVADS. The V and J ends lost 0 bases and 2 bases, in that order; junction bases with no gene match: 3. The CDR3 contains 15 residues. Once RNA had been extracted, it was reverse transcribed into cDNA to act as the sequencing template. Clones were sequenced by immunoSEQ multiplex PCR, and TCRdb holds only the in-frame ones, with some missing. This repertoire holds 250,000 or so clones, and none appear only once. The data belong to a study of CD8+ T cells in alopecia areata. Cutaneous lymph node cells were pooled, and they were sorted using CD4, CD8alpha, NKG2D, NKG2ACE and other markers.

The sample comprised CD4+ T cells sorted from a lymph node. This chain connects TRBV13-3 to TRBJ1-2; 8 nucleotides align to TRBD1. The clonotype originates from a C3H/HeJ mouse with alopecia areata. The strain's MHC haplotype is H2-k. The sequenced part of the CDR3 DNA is TGTGCCAGCAGTGATGCCTACAGGGGGAACTCC. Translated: CASSDAYRGNS. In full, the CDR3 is CASSDAYRGNSDYTF.